This T cell receptor (beta chain) was recorded in a study of siplizumab effects on memory and regulatory T cells. Findings and caveats of the study: Many proliferating CD4+ or CD8+ clones remained unclassified. Roughly 80-97% of them could not be assigned either a naive or a memory phenotype.

Produced via immunoSEQ multiplex PCR; TCRdb's table is partial and in-frame only. The table lists approximately 100,000 clones, 85% to 95% of them singletons. Losses at the gene ends were 2 bases for V and 7 bases for J; bases not matched to a gene: 14. CDR3 length: 18 residues. Germline assignment: CDR1 SGHTA and CDR2 FQGNSA. Comment on this clone: What it binds is not known.

The chain is built from TRBV7-2 and TRBJ2-1; 10 nucleotides line up with TRBD2. Sequenced sample: non-Treg CD4+ T cells sorted from blood. This receptor was obtained from a human donor in good health. The DNA for the CDR3 is TGTGCCAGCAGCTTAATCGTAAGCGGGGGGGCCCCTTTAAATGAGCAGTTCTTC. This encodes CASSLIVSGGAPLNEQFF.